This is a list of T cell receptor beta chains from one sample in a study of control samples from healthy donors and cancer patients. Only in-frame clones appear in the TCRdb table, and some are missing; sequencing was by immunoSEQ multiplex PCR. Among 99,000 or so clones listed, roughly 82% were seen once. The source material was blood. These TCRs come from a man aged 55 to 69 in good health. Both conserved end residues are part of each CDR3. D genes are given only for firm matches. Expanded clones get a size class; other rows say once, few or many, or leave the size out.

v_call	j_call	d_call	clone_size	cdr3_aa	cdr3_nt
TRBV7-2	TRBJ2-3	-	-	CASSPTGHTQYF	TGTGCCAGCAGTCCCACGGGCCATACGCAGTATTTT
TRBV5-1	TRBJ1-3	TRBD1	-	CASSLVGQGAGNTIYF	TGCGCCAGCAGCTTGGTGGGACAGGGGGCTGGAAACACCATATATTTT
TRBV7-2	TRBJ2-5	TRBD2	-	CASSLVLAGGSETQYF	TGTGCCAGCAGCTTAGTCCTAGCGGGAGGGTCGGAGACCCAGTACTTC
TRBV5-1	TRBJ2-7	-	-	CASSLDGTSGQQYF	TGCGCCAGCAGCTTGGATGGGACCTCGGGGCAGCAGTACTTC
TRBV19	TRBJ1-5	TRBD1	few	CASSIRTGASNQPQHF	TGTGCCAGTAGTATCAGGACAGGGGCAAGCAATCAGCCCCAGCATTTT
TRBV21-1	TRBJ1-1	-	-	CASSKDRTGSEAFF	TGTGCCAGCAGCAAAGACAGGACAGGGAGTGAAGCTTTCTTT
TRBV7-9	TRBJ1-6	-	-	CASTPWGALHF	TGTGCCAGCACCCCGTGGGGGGCCCTCCACTTT
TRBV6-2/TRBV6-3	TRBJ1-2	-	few	CASSYNYGYTF	TGTGCCAGCAGTTACAACTATGGCTACACCTTC
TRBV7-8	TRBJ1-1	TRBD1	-	CASSYYRGVMNTEAFF	TGTGCCAGCAGCTACTACAGGGGCGTCATGAACACTGAAGCTTTCTTT
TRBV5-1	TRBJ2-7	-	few	CASATGYEQYF	TGCGCCAGCGCCACAGGGTACGAGCAGTACTTC
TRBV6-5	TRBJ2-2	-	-	CASRPIYTGELFF	TGTGCCAGCAGGCCAATTTACACCGGGGAGCTGTTTTTT
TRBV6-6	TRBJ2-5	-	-	CASSYTTGSETQYF	TGTGCCAGCAGTTATACGACGGGCTCGGAGACCCAGTACTTC
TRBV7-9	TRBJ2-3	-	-	CASRGVVDTQYF	TGTGCCAGCAGAGGTGTAGTCGATACGCAGTATTTT
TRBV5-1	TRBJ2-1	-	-	CASSSPGAHYNEQFF	TGCGCCAGCAGCTCCCCGGGAGCCCATTACAATGAGCAGTTCTTC
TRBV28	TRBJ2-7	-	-	CASTRHYEQYF	TGTGCCAGCACTCGTCATTACGAGCAGTACTTC
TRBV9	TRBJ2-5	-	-	CASSVGSEETQYF	TGTGCCAGCAGCGTAGGAAGCGAAGAGACCCAGTACTTC
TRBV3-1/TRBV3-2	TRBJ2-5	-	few	CASSHFWGDKAEETQYF	TGTGCCAGCAGCCATTTTTGGGGGGACAAAGCGGAAGAGACCCAGTACTTC
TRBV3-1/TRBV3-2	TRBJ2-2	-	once	CASSSDLNTGELFF	TGTGCCAGCAGCTCGGACCTCAACACCGGGGAGCTGTTTTTT